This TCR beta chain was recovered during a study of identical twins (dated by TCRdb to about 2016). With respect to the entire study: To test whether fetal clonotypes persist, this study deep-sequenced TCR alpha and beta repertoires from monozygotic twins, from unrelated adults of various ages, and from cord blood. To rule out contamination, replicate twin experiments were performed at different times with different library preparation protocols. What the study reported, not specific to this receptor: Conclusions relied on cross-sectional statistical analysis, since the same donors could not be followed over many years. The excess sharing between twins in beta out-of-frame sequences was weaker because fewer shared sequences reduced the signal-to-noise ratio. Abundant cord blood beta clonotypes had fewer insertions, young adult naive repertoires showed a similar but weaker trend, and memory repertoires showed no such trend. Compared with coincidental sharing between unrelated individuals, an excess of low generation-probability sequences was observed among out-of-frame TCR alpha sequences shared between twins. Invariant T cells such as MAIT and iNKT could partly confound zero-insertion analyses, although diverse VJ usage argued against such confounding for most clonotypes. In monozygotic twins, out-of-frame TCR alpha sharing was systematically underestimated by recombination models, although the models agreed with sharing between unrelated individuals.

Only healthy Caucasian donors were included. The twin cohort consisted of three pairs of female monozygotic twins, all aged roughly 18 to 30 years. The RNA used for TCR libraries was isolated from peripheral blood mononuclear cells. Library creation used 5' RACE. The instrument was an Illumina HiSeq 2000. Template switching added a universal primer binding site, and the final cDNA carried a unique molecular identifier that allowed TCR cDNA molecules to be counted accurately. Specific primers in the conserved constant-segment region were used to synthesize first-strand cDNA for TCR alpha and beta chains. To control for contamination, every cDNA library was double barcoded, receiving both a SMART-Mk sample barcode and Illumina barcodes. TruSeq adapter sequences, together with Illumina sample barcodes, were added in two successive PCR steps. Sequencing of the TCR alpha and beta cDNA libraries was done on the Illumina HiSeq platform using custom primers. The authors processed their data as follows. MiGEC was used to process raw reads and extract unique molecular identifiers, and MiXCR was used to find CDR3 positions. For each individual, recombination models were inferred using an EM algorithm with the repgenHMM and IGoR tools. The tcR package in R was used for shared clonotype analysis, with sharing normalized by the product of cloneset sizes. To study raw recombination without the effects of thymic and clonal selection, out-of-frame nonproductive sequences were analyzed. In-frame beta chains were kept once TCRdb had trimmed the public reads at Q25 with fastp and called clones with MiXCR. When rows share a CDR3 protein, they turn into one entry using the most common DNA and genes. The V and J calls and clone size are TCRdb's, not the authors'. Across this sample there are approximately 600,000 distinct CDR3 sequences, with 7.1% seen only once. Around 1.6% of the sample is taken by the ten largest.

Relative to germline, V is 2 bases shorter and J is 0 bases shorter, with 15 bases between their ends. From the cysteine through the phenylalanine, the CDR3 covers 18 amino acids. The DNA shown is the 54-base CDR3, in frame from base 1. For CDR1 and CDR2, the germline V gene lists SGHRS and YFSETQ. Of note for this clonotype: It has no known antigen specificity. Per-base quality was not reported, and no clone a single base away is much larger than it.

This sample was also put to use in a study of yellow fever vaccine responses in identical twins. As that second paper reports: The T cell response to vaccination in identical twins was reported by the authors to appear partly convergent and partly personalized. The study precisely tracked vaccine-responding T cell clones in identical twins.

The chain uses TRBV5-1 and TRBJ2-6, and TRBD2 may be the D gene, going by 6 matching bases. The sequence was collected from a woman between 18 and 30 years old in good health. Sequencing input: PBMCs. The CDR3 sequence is CASSLRGRGPSGANVLTF. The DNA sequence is TGCGCCAGCAGCTTAAGAGGGCGGGGTCCCTCTGGGGCCAACGTCCTGACTTTC.